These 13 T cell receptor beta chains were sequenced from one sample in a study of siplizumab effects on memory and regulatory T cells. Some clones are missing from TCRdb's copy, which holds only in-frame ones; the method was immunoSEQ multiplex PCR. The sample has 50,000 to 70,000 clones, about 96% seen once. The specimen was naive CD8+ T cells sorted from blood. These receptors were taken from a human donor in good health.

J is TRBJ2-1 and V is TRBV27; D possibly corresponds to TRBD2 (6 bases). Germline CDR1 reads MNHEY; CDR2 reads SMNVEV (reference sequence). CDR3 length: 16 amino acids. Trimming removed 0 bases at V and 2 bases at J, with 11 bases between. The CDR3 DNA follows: TGTGCCAGCAGTTTATCGGGGGGTAGCACCTACAATGAGCAGTTCTTC. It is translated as CASSLSGGSTYNEQFF.

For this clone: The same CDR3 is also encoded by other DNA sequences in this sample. The CDR3 DNA reads TGTGCCAGCAGTTTTATGAACACTGAAGCTTTCTTT. Translated: CASSFMNTEAFF. The chain is built from TRBV11-1 and TRBJ1-1; D unresolved. The CDR3 runs 12 residues. The V and J ends lost 6 bases and 0 bases respectively, with 5 bases between them. Germline values: CDR1 SGHAT, CDR2 FQDESV (reference sequence).

CDR3 coding DNA: TGTGCCAGCAGGAGGACAGAAGTTAATTCACCCCTCCACTTT. Translating it yields CASRRTEVNSPLHF. V gene TRBV28 combines with J gene TRBJ1-6, with D possibly TRBD1 on 6 matching bases. The CDR3 sequence is 14 residues long. V lost 6 bases and J lost 6, with 12 bases in between. The V gene's germline CDR1 is MDHEN and CDR2 SYDVKM. Complete variable domain (other parts from reference TRBV28 and TRBJ1-6): DVKVTQSSRYLVKRTGEKVFLECVQDMDHENMFWYRQDPGLGLRLIYFSYDVKMKEKGDIPEGYSVSREKKERFSLILESASTNQTSMYLCASRRTEVNSPLHFGNGTRLTVT.

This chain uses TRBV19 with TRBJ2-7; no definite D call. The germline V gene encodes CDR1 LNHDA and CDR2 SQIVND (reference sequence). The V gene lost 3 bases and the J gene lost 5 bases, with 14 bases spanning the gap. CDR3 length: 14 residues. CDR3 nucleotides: TGTGCCAGTAGTATCTCGGGCCCACAGAACGAGCAGTACTTC. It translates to CASSISGPQNEQYF.

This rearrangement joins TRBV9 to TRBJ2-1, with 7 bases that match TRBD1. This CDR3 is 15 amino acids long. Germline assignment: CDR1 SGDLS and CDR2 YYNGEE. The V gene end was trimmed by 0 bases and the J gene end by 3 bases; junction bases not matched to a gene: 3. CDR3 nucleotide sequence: TGTGCCAGCAGCGTAGAGGGGACAGTCTACAATGAGCAGTTCTTC. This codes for CASSVEGTVYNEQFF.

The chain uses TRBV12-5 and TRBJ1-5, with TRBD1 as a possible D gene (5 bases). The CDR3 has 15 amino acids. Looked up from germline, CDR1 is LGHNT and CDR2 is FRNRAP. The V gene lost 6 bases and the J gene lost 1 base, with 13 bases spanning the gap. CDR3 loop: CASGPHRDSNQPQHF. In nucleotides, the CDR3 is TGTGCTAGTGGCCCTCATCGGGACAGCAATCAGCCCCAGCATTTT.

DNA for the CDR3: TGTGCCAGCAGCTTACGGGCAGGGGAGGATGAGCAGTTCTTC. Protein product: CASSLRAGEDEQFF. The chain joins TRBV11-1 to TRBJ2-1; D is perhaps TRBD1 or TRBD2 (6 bases each). Germline V gene sequence: CDR1 SGHAT, CDR2 FQDESV (reference sequence). Trimming left V 2 bases short and J 8 bases short, with 13 bases between. There are 14 residues in the CDR3. Looking up the rest from reference TRBV11-1 and TRBJ2-1 gives the full variable domain: EAEVAQSPRYKITEKSQAVAFWCDPISGHATLYWYRQILGQGPELLVQFQDESVVDDSQLPKDRFSAERLKGVDSTLKIQPAELGDSAMYLCASSLRAGEDEQFFGPGTRLTVL.

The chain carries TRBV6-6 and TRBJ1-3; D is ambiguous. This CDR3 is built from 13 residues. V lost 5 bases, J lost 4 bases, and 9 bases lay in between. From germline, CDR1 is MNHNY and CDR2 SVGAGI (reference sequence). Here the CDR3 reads CASSPYPGNTIYF. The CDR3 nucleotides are TGTGCCAGCAGTCCATACCCGGGAAACACCATATATTTT.

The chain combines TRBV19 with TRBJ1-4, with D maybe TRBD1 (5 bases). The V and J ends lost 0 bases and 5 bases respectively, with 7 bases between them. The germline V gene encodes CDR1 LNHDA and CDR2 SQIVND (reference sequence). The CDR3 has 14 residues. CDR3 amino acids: CASSIEGGNEKLFF. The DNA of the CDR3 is TGTGCCAGTAGTATAGAGGGGGGGAATGAAAAACTGTTTTTT.

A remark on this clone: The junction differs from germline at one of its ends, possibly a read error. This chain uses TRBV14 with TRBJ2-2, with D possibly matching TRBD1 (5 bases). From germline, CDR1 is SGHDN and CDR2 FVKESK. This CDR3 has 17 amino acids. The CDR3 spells CASSQVQALVSTRELFF. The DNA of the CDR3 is TGTGCCAGCAGCCAAGTACAGGCCCTTGTCAGCACCAGGGAGCTGTTTTTT.

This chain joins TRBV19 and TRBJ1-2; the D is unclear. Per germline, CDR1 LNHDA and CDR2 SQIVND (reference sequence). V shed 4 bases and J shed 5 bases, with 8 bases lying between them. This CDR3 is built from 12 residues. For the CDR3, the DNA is TGTGCCAGTAGTACGCTTCGGTATGGCTACACCTTC. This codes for CASSTLRYGYTF.

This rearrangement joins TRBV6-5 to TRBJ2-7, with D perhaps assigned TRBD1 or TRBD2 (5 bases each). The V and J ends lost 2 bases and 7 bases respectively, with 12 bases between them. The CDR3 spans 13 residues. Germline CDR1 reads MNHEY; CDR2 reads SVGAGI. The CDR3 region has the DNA TGTGCCAGCAGTTACCTGATTGAGGGGGAGCAGTACTTC. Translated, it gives CASSYLIEGEQYF.

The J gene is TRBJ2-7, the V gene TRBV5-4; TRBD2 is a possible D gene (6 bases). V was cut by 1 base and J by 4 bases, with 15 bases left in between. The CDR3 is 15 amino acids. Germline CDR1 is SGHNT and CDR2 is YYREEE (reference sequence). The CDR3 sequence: CASSLWNGGVYEQYF. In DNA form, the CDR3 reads TGTGCCAGCAGCTTGTGGAACGGGGGAGTATACGAGCAGTACTTC. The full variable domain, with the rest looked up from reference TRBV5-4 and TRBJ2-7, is ETGVTQSPTHLIKTRGQQVTLRCSSQSGHNTVSWYQQALGQGPQFIFQYYREEENGRGNFPPRFSGLQFPNYSSELNVNALELDDSALYLCASSLWNGGVYEQYFGPGTRLTVT.